A single sample gave rise to the 5 T cell receptor beta chains below, sequenced in a study of beta chain features in type 1 diabetes. Every bit of the isolated RNA underwent reverse transcription, so sequencing read expressed TCRB transcripts. TCRdb's copy holds only in-frame clones and misses some; the assay was immunoSEQ multiplex PCR. The sample comprises 620,000 or so clones, around 15% of which are singletons, and about 0.086% rests with the top ten. The sample was naive CD4+ T cells from blood. All receptors derive from a man in his late teens or twenties in good health.

This chain links TRBV5-1 with TRBJ2-7; 10 nucleotides match TRBD1. This CDR3 is 15 amino acids long. J was trimmed by 3 bases and V by 2 bases; bases with no gene match: 5. Germline-derived CDR1 and CDR2 are SGHRS and YFSETQ. Here the CDR3 reads CASSFRTGGIYEQYF. CDR3 in DNA: TGCGCCAGCAGCTTTCGGACAGGGGGAATCTACGAGCAGTACTTC.

The genes are TRBV15 and TRBJ2-3; D call uncertain. The CDR3 is made up of 14 amino acids. Germline CDR1 is LNHNV and CDR2 is YYDKDF (reference sequence). V lost 4 bases and J 0 bases, leaving 8 bases between the germline ends. The CDR3 sequence is CATSILASTDTQYF. The CDR3 bases are TGTGCCACCAGCATTCTTGCGAGCACAGATACGCAGTATTTT.

The chain links TRBV15 to TRBJ2-3; a possible D gene is TRBD1 (6 bases). This CDR3 comprises 17 residues. V was shortened by 0 bases and J by 2 bases, with 15 bases between the two germline ends. In germline, CDR1 is LNHNV, CDR2 YYDKDF (reference sequence). The DNA for the CDR3 is TGTGCCACCAGCAGAGATCGGTCAGGGGCAATCACAGATACGCAGTATTTT. As protein: CATSRDRSGAITDTQYF.

This clone has a handful of counts. The chain carries TRBV6-5 and TRBJ2-7, with D possibly TRBD2 on 6 matching bases. CDR3 length: 13 amino acids. CDR1 and CDR2 (germline): MNHEY, SVGAGI. V was pared by 5 bases and J by 3 bases, with 11 bases between. CDR3 loop: CASSLEGGYEQYF. DNA of the CDR3: TGTGCCAGCAGTCTTGAGGGAGGCTACGAGCAGTACTTC.

The chain carries TRBV7-3 and TRBJ2-7, with 8 bases identical to TRBD2. V was clipped by 5 bases and J by 3 bases; unmatched bases: 9. The CDR3 has 15 residues. Germline values: CDR1 SGHTA, CDR2 FQGTGA. DNA of the CDR3: TGTGCCAGCAGCCTGCGTGGGACTAGTCTCTACGAGCAGTACTTC. Translating it yields CASSLRGTSLYEQYF.